The present entry profiles one TCR beta chain with its context. The target antigen is unknown. No infections or other immune events were documented during collection. V shed 11 bases and J 7 bases; nucleotides not matched to a gene: 14. The V gene's germline CDR1 is LGHNA and CDR2 YNFKEQ. This CDR3 spans 17 amino acids. Some clones are missing from TCRdb's copy, which holds only in-frame ones; the method was immunoSEQ multiplex PCR. The sample contains some 77,000 clones, more than 75% of which appear only once. This record belongs to a study of identifying expanded T cells in peripheral blood. Overall study results and limits: About 1.2 clones differed between technical replicates, versus about 15 and 19 over time. Clone count variance between approximately two-week samples rose with total template count.

The J gene is TRBJ2-1, the V gene TRBV4-2; 16 bases line up with TRBD2. The sample comprised blood. The clonotype comes from a person aged 18 to 70 in good health. The CDR3 sequence is CASGGTSGGAHRNEQFF. For the CDR3, the DNA is TGTGCCTCGGGCGGGACTAGCGGGGGGGCCCATAGGAATGAGCAGTTCTTC.